This T cell receptor beta chain was profiled in a study of blood T cell repertoires in COVID-19. Authors' analysis steps: Amplification of reference gene primers was used by the study to estimate nucleated cell counts. Here immunoSEQ multiplex PCR was the method, and the copy in TCRdb shows in-frame clones only, minus some. That table furnishes V, J and clone size, whereas the DNA furnished D and trimming. The table records 60,000 to 70,000 clones, roughly 85% of them present only once. V was pared by 2 bases and J by 4 bases, with 5 bases between. Looked up from germline, CDR1 is SGHTA and CDR2 is FQGNSA. This CDR3 comprises 12 residues.

Specimen: peripheral blood. This TCR came from a human donor in a cohort sampled during active COVID-19. The chain is built from TRBV7-2 and TRBJ2-5, with TRBD1 as a possible D gene (5 bases). The CDR3 DNA is TGTGCCAGCAGCTTAAGGGGAGAGACCCAGTACTTC. It translates to CASSLRGETQYF. The whole variable domain, filled in from reference TRBV7-2 and TRBJ2-5, reads GAGVSQSPSNKVTEKGKDVELRCDPISGHTALYWYRQSLGQGLEFLIYFQGNSAPDKSGLPSDRFSAERTGGSVSTLTIQRTQQEDSAVYLCASSLRGETQYFGPGTRLLVL.